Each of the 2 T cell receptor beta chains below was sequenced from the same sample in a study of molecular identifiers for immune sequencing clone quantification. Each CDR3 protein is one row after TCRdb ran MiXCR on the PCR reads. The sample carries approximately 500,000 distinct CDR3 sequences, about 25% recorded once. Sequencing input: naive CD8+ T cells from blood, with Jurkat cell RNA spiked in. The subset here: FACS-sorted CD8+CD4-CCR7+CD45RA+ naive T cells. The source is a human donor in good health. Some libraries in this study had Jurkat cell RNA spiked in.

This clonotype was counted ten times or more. In DNA, the CDR3 is TGTGCCAGCAGTCCCCGAGGGGGCCAGCCCCAGCATTTT. As protein: CASSPRGGQPQHF. The chain joins TRBV27 to TRBJ1-5; 7 bases are shared with TRBD1. After removal of 5 bases from V and 7 bases from J, the junction contained 5 bases not matched to a gene. Germline CDR1 reads MNHEY; CDR2 reads SMNVEV (reference sequence). The length of the CDR3 is 13 residues.

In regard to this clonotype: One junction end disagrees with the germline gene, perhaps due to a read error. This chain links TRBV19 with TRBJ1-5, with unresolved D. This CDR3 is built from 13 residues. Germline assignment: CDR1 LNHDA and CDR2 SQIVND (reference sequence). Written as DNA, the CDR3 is TGTGCCAGTGGTATATGGGGTCATCAGCCCCAGCATTTT. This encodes CASGIWGHQPQHF.